The clone carrying this TCR beta chain was detected ten times or more. The entry originates in a study of T cells after posttransplantation cyclophosphamide. The related graft donor's blood sample was taken on the day of bone marrow donation. This table comes from immunoSEQ multiplex PCR, and its TCRdb copy is limited to in-frame clones, with some not included. Listed for the sample are tens of thousands of clones, none seen a single time. The CDR3 is made up of 18 amino acids. Germline CDR1 is SEHNR and CDR2 is FQNEAQ (reference sequence). The ends were cut back, 4 bases at V and 5 bases at J, with 23 bases in the middle.

This chain links TRBV7-9 with TRBJ2-2; TRBD2 might be the D (5 bases). This receptor was identified in a man aged 50 or older in good health, CMV-negative, and a related stem cell transplant donor. What was sequenced was PBMCs. The CDR3 here is CASSSRGGPANFTGELFF. In nucleotides, the CDR3 is TGTGCCAGCAGCTCCCGAGGAGGACCCGCAAATTTTACCGGGGAGCTGTTTTTT. Together with reference TRBV7-9 and TRBJ2-2, the CDR3 gives the full variable domain: DTGVSQNPRHKITKRGQNVTFRCDPISEHNRLYWYRQTLGQGPEFLTYFQNEAQLEKSRLLSDRFSAERPKGSFSTLEIQRTEQGDSAMYLCASSSRGGPANFTGELFFGEGSRLTVL.